The source of this T cell receptor (beta chain) is a study of low-dose radiotherapy and immunotherapy resistance in tumors. For the study at large: Doses of 0.5 Gy per fraction every 2 weeks, totaling 6.5 Gy, went to Cohort 1. Each patient was administered nivolumab intravenously at 240 mg, which was a flat dose, every two weeks, along with intravenous ipilimumab at 1 mg/kg every six weeks.

This clonotype was recorded at least ten times. Losses at the gene ends were 7 bases for V and 3 bases for J; bases not matched to a gene: 13. Germline CDR1 reads SGDLS; CDR2 reads YYNGEE. The CDR3 contains 16 residues. Alpha and beta chains were covered, as first-strand cDNA relied on TRAV- and TRBV-specific primers. TCR amplification involved about 19 PCR cycles with a constant-region primer and V-primer adapter. The isolated mRNA underwent amplification through in vitro transcription. TCRdb reprocessed the reads with MiXCR, giving one entry per CDR3 protein. Counted here are approximately 89,000 distinct CDR3 sequences, 18% occurring once; the ten biggest clones make up about 5.5%. Sample time point: before trial treatment. The presence of advanced solid tumors lacking tumor-infiltrating lymphocytes characterized eligible patients.

This receptor was identified in a male donor with prostate cancer. This chain uses TRBV9 with TRBJ2-3, with TRBD2 matching 8 bases. The source was PBMCs, collected before treatment. CDR3 amino acids: CASGVGRAVGTDTQYF. The CDR3 DNA is TGTGCCAGCGGAGTCGGGAGGGCCGTGGGGACAGATACGCAGTATTTT.